Below are 10 T cell receptor beta chains sequenced from a single sample in a study of cytomegalovirus exposure and HLA in healthy donors (TCRdb year 2017). The method behind the library was the immunoSEQ multiplex PCR assay. The multiplex PCR relied on a mix of 60 forward primers for TCR Vbeta segments and 13 reverse primers for TCR Jbeta segments. TCRdb's version of the immuneACCESS table is confined to in-frame rearrangements and falls short of the full clone set. An unresolved V gene accounts for under half of the shortfall where checked; the remainder is of unknown origin. Within this sample are roughly 180,000 clones, with roughly 80% of them counted one time only. 0.95% to 1.3% of the sample is taken by the ten largest. Sequencing was done on a sample of PBMCs. The receptors here all came from a man in his thirties or forties in good health and CMV-seronegative.

This chain uses TRBV5-1 with TRBJ1-1, with a weak D call TRBD1 (6 bases). This CDR3 has 14 amino acids. CDR1 is SGHRS, CDR2 YFSETQ, per germline. V gave up 3 bases and J gave up 11 bases, with 20 bases separating them. The CDR3 here is CASSSDRPTTVAFF. Here the CDR3 DNA reads TGCGCCAGCAGCTCCGACAGGCCCACAACTGTGGCTTTCTTT.

This chain joins TRBV29-1 and TRBJ2-3; 8 nucleotides align to TRBD2. With V trimmed by 2 bases and J by 3 bases, 7 bases remained unmatched. The germline CDR1 and CDR2 sequences are SQVTM and ANQGSEA. The CDR3 totals 15 residues. CDR3 sequence: CSVERRGEGTDTQYF. In DNA form, the CDR3 reads TGCAGCGTTGAACGGCGGGGGGAGGGAACAGATACGCAGTATTTT.

The chain employs TRBV6-6 and TRBJ2-5; D is perhaps TRBD2 (6 bases). The tail of the sequence fits TRBJ2-7 better, so the J call may be wrong. CDR1 is MNHNY, CDR2 SVGAGI, per germline (reference sequence). The CDR3 contains 15 residues. The CDR3 here is CASSNFGTLLYEQYF. CDR3 nucleotide sequence: TGTGCCAGCTCTAATTTCGGGACTCTACTCTACGAGCAGTACTTC.

The J gene is TRBJ2-3, the V gene TRBV7-9, with D tentatively TRBD1 (5 bases). The CDR3 loop spans 15 amino acids. V was trimmed by 5 bases and J by 2 bases, leaving 14 bases between them. Per germline, CDR1 SEHNR and CDR2 FQNEAQ (reference sequence). CDR3 protein: CASSPGHYNTDTQYF. The DNA for the CDR3 is TGTGCCAGCAGCCCAGGACATTACAACACAGATACGCAGTATTTT.

The chain employs TRBV2 and TRBJ1-1; 8 bases line up with TRBD1. V was pared by 3 bases and J by 1 base, with 7 bases of the junction left unmatched. CDR3 length: 16 amino acids. CDR1 and CDR2 (germline): SNHLY, FYNNEI. The CDR3 loop reads CASSDAPGQGNTEAFF. The CDR3 coding sequence is TGTGCCAGCAGTGATGCCCCCGGACAGGGGAACACTGAAGCTTTCTTT.

The gene calls are TRBV11-2 and TRBJ2-1, with D perhaps TRBD2 (6 bases). Germline assignment: CDR1 SGHAT and CDR2 FQNNGV. This CDR3 is 14 amino acids long. Trimming left V 5 bases short and J 5 bases short, with 13 bases between. The CDR3 coding sequence is TGTGCCAGCAGCCTAACTAGCAATAACAATGAGCAGTTCTTC. Translation gives CASSLTSNNNEQFF.

Note on this clone: One end of the junction fails to match germline, which may point to a read error. The chain is built from TRBV7-9 and TRBJ2-6; 12 bases are shared with TRBD2. CDR1 is SEHNR and CDR2 is FQNEAQ in the germline V gene (reference sequence). This CDR3 has 18 amino acids. CDR3 sequence (DNA): TGTTCCAGCAGCACCAGGACTAGCGGGGCCTCTGGGGCCAACGTCCTGACTTTC. The encoded protein is CSSSTRTSGASGANVLTF. The whole variable domain, remainder taken from reference TRBV7-9 and TRBJ2-6, is DTGVSQNPRHKITKRGQNVTFRCDPISEHNRLYWYRQTLGQGPEFLTYFQNEAQLEKSRLLSDRFSAERPKGSFSTLEIQRTEQGDSAMYLCSSSTRTSGASGANVLTFGAGSRLTVL.

The chain uses TRBV9 and TRBJ1-2; 7 nucleotides align to TRBD1. The CDR3 is 17 residues long. Germline V lookup: CDR1 SGDLS, CDR2 YYNGEE. With 2 bases clipped from V and 3 bases from J, the junction kept 13 bases outside the gene matches. The CDR3 is CASSVLSQGDLHYGYTF. The CDR3 DNA reads TGTGCCAGCAGCGTCTTATCTCAGGGGGATTTACACTATGGCTACACCTTC.

This sequence joins TRBV7-6 and TRBJ1-5; D is unclear. V was pared by 3 bases and J by 0 bases, with 9 bases between. The CDR3 covers 15 residues. The V gene's germline CDR1 is SGHVS and CDR2 FNYEAQ. The CDR3 bases are TGTGCCAGCAGCTTGACTGAAAATAGCAATCAGCCCCAGCATTTT. Its translation: CASSLTENSNQPQHF.

V is TRBV4-3 and J is TRBJ1-4; 10 bases are shared with TRBD1. The length of the CDR3 is 15 residues. Trimming cost V 1 base and J 8 bases; bases outside gene matches: 4. In germline, CDR1 is LGHNA, CDR2 YSLEER. The CDR3 loop reads CASSQVGTGVEKLFF. DNA of the CDR3: TGCGCCAGCAGCCAAGTGGGGACAGGGGTAGAAAAACTGTTTTTT.